The source of this T cell receptor (beta chain) is a study of blood T cell repertoires in COVID-19. Study-level background: Collection of acute and convalescent COVID-19 samples took place in the United States, Italy and Spain. T cells, B-cell-depleted T cells, or PBMCs provided the cDNA or gDNA that served as material.

CDR1 MNHEY and CDR2 SVGAGI come from the germline V gene. The CDR3 totals 15 residues. J was trimmed by 5 bases and V by 11 bases; bases with no gene match: 10. Sequencing used immunoSEQ multiplex PCR; TCRdb keeps in-frame clones, though not all of them. The repertoire holds approximately 75,000 clones, with approximately 80% as singletons. This TCR derives from a man in his thirties or forties with COVID-19, enrolled during active disease. Material: peripheral blood. This chain uses TRBV6-5 with TRBJ2-1; 12 bases agree with TRBD2. CDR3 sequence reads: CAGGSSGRAHNEQFF. In nucleotides, the CDR3 is TGTGCCGGAGGTTCTAGCGGGAGGGCCCACAATGAGCAGTTCTTC.